Listed below are T cell receptor beta chains from one sample, sequenced in a study of T cell responses to AZD1222 COVID-19 vaccine. The method was immunoSEQ multiplex PCR; TCRdb's version includes in-frame clones alone and lacks a portion of them. The repertoire holds about 54,000 clones, with 84% as singletons. The sequenced sample was peripheral blood, obtained on day 0 of AZD1222 vaccination. Receptors were obtained from an adult in good health. CDR3s include the opening cysteine and the closing phenylalanine or tryptophan. The order of the fields is V gene, D gene, clone size, J gene, CDR3 protein, CDR3 DNA. D genes are given only for firm matches. Only part of the rows carry a size: once, few, many, or a class if the clone is expanded.

V: TRBV6-5; D: .; size: .; J: TRBJ2-1; CDR3: CASSYGAGMNEQFF; DNA: TGTGCCAGCAGTTACGGCGCGGGGATGAATGAGCAGTTCTTC
V: TRBV3-1/TRBV3-2; D: .; size: .; J: TRBJ2-7; CDR3: CASSQDRAPHEQYF; DNA: TGTGCCAGCAGCCAAGATCGGGCCCCTCACGAGCAGTACTTC
V: TRBV5-1; D: TRBD1; size: .; J: TRBJ2-3; CDR3: CASSPDRSTDTQYF; DNA: TGCGCCAGCAGTCCGGACAGGAGCACAGATACGCAGTATTTT
V: TRBV7-6; D: .; size: .; J: TRBJ2-1; CDR3: CASSLGRAYNEQFF; DNA: TGTGCCAGCAGCTTGGGCAGGGCCTACAATGAGCAGTTCTTC
V: TRBV19; D: .; size: .; J: TRBJ2-3; CDR3: CASSTPITGEANTDTQYF; DNA: TGTGCCAGTAGTACCCCCATCACAGGAGAGGCTAACACAGATACGCAGTATTTT
V: TRBV29-1; D: .; size: .; J: TRBJ1-4; CDR3: CSVGAGAGRLFF; DNA: TGCAGCGTGGGGGCCGGGGCCGGGCGACTGTTTTTT
V: TRBV4-2; D: TRBD2; size: .; J: TRBJ2-7; CDR3: CASGSGGTYEQYF; DNA: TGTGCCAGCGGTAGCGGGGGTACCTACGAGCAGTACTTC
V: TRBV19; D: TRBD2; size: few; J: TRBJ2-1; CDR3: CASSTRTSGKVEQFF; DNA: TGTGCCAGTAGTACGCGGACTAGCGGGAAGGTTGAGCAGTTCTTC
V: TRBV6-5; D: .; size: .; J: TRBJ1-2; CDR3: CASTGRVRGGYTF; DNA: TGTGCCAGCACAGGGAGGGTCAGGGGCGGCTACACCTTC
V: TRBV28; D: TRBD1; size: once; J: TRBJ1-4; CDR3: CASRWTGGVFF; DNA: TGTGCCAGCAGATGGACAGGAGGGGTGTTTTTT
V: TRBV6-5; D: TRBD1; size: .; J: TRBJ2-2; CDR3: CASTRDRDTGELFF; DNA: TGTGCCAGCACTCGGGACAGGGACACCGGGGAGCTGTTTTTT
V: TRBV6-5; D: .; size: few; J: TRBJ1-2; CDR3: CASIPGADYGYTF; DNA: TGTGCCAGCATCCCCGGGGCAGACTATGGCTACACCTTC
V: TRBV19; D: TRBD1; size: .; J: TRBJ1-5; CDR3: CASMGTGGNNQPQHF; DNA: TGTGCCAGTATGGGGACAGGGGGGAACAATCAGCCCCAGCATTTT
V: TRBV7-2; D: TRBD2; size: .; J: TRBJ2-7; CDR3: CASGRGLAGTYEQYF; DNA: TGTGCCAGCGGACGAGGGCTAGCGGGGACCTACGAGCAGTACTTC
V: TRBV11-2; D: .; size: .; J: TRBJ2-3; CDR3: CASSFWETDTQYF; DNA: TGTGCCAGCAGCTTCTGGGAAACAGATACGCAGTATTTT
V: TRBV7-2; D: .; size: .; J: TRBJ1-1; CDR3: CASSLGGGWGAEAFF; DNA: TGTGCCAGCAGCTTAGGGGGAGGGTGGGGCGCTGAAGCTTTCTTT
V: TRBV5-1; D: .; size: .; J: TRBJ1-4; CDR3: CASSLGRGGTNEKLFF; DNA: TGCGCCAGCAGCTTGGGCAGGGGTGGGACTAATGAAAAACTGTTTTTT
V: TRBV18; D: TRBD1; size: .; J: TRBJ1-5; CDR3: CASSPGQGNQPQHF; DNA: TGTGCCAGCTCACCGGGACAGGGCAATCAGCCCCAGCATTTT
V: TRBV6-5; D: TRBD1; size: few; J: TRBJ2-1; CDR3: CASSYTGQGQYNEQFF; DNA: TGTGCCAGCAGTTACACGGGACAGGGCCAATACAATGAGCAGTTCTTC
V: TRBV30; D: .; size: .; J: TRBJ2-5; CDR3: CAWSDPLDQQETQYF; DNA: TGTGCCTGGAGTGACCCCCTCGACCAGCAAGAGACCCAGTACTTC
V: TRBV2; D: TRBD1; size: once; J: TRBJ2-5; CDR3: CASDRGVGETQYF; DNA: TGTGCCTCCGACAGGGGAGTTGGGGAGACCCAGTACTTC
V: TRBV19; D: .; size: .; J: TRBJ1-3; CDR3: CATQPQAGNTIYF; DNA: TGTGCCACCCAGCCCCAGGCTGGAAACACCATATATTTT
V: TRBV4-2; D: .; size: .; J: TRBJ1-1; CDR3: CASSQVYEAFF; DNA: TGTGCCAGCAGCCAAGTGTATGAAGCTTTCTTT
V: TRBV4-2; D: TRBD1; size: once; J: TRBJ1-2; CDR3: CASSQDSVDRAYGYTF; DNA: TGTGCCAGCAGCCAAGATAGCGTCGACAGGGCCTATGGCTACACCTTC
V: TRBV3-1/TRBV3-2; D: TRBD1; size: .; J: TRBJ2-1; CDR3: CASSLSGTGPNNEQFF; DNA: TGTGCCAGCAGCCTATCCGGGACAGGGCCAAACAATGAGCAGTTCTTC
V: TRBV7-9; D: .; size: .; J: TRBJ2-3; CDR3: CASSLGQAHRTDTQYF; DNA: TGTGCCAGCAGCTTAGGACAGGCCCACCGCACAGATACGCAGTATTTT
V: TRBV24-1; D: .; size: .; J: TRBJ2-1; CDR3: CATSHTGKGPYNEQFF; DNA: TGTGCCACCAGTCACACCGGGAAGGGCCCCTACAATGAGCAGTTCTTC
V: TRBV7-9; D: .; size: .; J: TRBJ2-7; CDR3: CASSLAQPSYEQYF; DNA: TGTGCCAGCAGCTTAGCCCAGCCGTCCTACGAGCAGTACTTC
V: TRBV30; D: TRBD2; size: .; J: TRBJ2-1; CDR3: CAWSERGLAGVYNEQFF; DNA: TGTGCCTGGAGTGAAAGGGGCCTAGCGGGAGTTTACAATGAGCAGTTCTTC
V: TRBV4-3; D: TRBD2; size: .; J: TRBJ2-3; CDR3: CASSLIAGGTDTQYF; DNA: TGCGCCAGCAGCCTTATAGCGGGGGGCACAGATACGCAGTATTTT
V: TRBV19; D: .; size: .; J: TRBJ1-1; CDR3: CASSIVAGRATEAFF; DNA: TGTGCCAGTAGTATAGTAGCAGGGAGGGCCACTGAAGCTTTCTTT
V: TRBV11-2; D: .; size: .; J: TRBJ2-4; CDR3: CASSLHRDGIKNIQYF; DNA: TGTGCCAGCAGCTTACATAGGGATGGGATTAAAAACATTCAGTACTTC
V: TRBV20-1; D: .; size: once; J: TRBJ1-5; CDR3: CSASMGEGQPQHF; DNA: TGCAGTGCTAGTATGGGGGAGGGTCAGCCCCAGCATTTT
V: TRBV5-4; D: .; size: .; J: TRBJ2-2; CDR3: CASSPPHSGELFF; DNA: TGTGCCAGCAGCCCGCCGCACAGCGGGGAGCTGTTTTTT
V: TRBV27; D: TRBD2; size: .; J: TRBJ2-3; CDR3: CASSTQRDTDTQYF; DNA: TGTGCCAGCAGTACCCAGCGGGACACAGATACGCAGTATTTT
V: TRBV6-5; D: .; size: .; J: TRBJ1-4; CDR3: CASSYANLGEKLFF; DNA: TGTGCCAGCAGTTACGCCAATTTGGGGGAAAAACTGTTTTTT
V: TRBV19; D: TRBD1; size: .; J: TRBJ1-5; CDR3: CASNPTGGRGPQHF; DNA: TGTGCCAGTAACCCTACAGGGGGAAGAGGGCCCCAGCATTTT
V: TRBV20-1; D: .; size: .; J: TRBJ2-3; CDR3: CSVSPIFEYF; DNA: TGCAGTGTCAGTCCCATTTTTGAATATTTT
V: TRBV14; D: .; size: .; J: TRBJ2-7; CDR3: CASSSYGTYEQYF; DNA: TGTGCCAGCAGCTCCTACGGAACCTACGAGCAGTACTTC
V: TRBV6-5; D: .; size: .; J: TRBJ1-6; CDR3: CASTGRGRTSPLHF; DNA: TGTGCCAGCACCGGCCGGGGTAGAACTTCACCCCTCCACTTT
V: TRBV6-4; D: TRBD1; size: .; J: TRBJ1-6; CDR3: CASRRDSSYNSPLHF; DNA: TGTGCCAGCAGGCGGGACAGCTCCTATAATTCACCCCTCCACTTT
V: TRBV27; D: .; size: once; J: TRBJ1-2; CDR3: CASSLRITAGRRIYGYTF; DNA: TGTGCCAGCAGTTTAAGGATTACCGCGGGACGGAGAATCTATGGCTACACCTTC